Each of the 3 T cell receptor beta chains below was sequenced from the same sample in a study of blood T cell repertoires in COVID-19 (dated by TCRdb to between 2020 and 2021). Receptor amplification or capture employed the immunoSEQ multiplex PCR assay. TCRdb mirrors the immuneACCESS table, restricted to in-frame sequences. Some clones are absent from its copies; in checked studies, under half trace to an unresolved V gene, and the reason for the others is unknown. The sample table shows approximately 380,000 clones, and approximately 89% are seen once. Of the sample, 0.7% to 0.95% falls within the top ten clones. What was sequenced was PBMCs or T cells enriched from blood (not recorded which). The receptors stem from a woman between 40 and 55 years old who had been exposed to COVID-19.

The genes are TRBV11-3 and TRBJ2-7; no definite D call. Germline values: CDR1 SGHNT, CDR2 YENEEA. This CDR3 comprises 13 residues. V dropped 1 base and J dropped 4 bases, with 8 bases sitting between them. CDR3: CASSLGSAYEQYF. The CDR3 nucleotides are TGTGCCAGCAGCTTAGGAAGCGCTTACGAGCAGTACTTC.

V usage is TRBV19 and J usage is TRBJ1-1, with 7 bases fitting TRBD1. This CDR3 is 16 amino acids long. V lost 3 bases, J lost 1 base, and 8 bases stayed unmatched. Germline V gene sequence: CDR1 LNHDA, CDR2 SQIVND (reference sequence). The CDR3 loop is CASSISRTGPNTEAFF. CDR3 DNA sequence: TGTGCCAGTAGTATCTCCCGGACAGGCCCGAACACTGAAGCTTTCTTT.

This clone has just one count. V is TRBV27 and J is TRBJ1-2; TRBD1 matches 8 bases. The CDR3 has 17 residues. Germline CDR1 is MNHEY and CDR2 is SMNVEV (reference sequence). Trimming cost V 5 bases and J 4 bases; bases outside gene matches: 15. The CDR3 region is CASSPTGQGWMGYGYTF. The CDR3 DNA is TGTGCCAGCAGTCCCACCGGACAGGGCTGGATGGGCTATGGCTACACCTTC.